These 31 T cell receptor beta chains share one sample of origin, sequenced in a study of cytomegalovirus exposure and HLA in healthy donors. The PCR used 60 Vbeta and 13 Jbeta primers. Repertoires were generated with immunoSEQ multiplex PCR, while TCRdb's copy carries only in-frame clones and drops some. This sample has 150,000 to 200,000 clones, with more than 65% found just once. Specimen: PBMCs. The receptors originated from a woman aged 25-40 years in good health and CMV-seronegative.

The rearrangement joins TRBV7-2 to TRBJ2-3; maybe TRBD2 (6 bases). Deletions cut 5 bases from V and 6 bases from J, with 12 bases between. CDR3 length equals 13 residues. Germline V gene lookup returns CDR1 SGHTA and CDR2 FQGNSA. DNA of the CDR3: TGTGCCAGCAGCCTCGGGGGTCCGGATACGCAGTATTTT. It specifies CASSLGGPDTQYF.

This chain uses TRBV28 with TRBJ1-2; perhaps TRBD1 as D (6 bases). Between the trimmed V and J ends, which lost 6 bases and 2 bases, there was a span of 16 bases. This CDR3 is 15 amino acids long. CDR1 is MDHEN and CDR2 is SYDVKM in the germline V gene. CDR3 region: CASRPTTGYNYGYTF. CDR3 coding DNA: TGTGCCAGCAGGCCCACGACAGGCTACAACTATGGCTACACCTTC.

The chain uses TRBV7-6 and TRBJ1-5, with 7 bases aligning to TRBD1. The germline V gene has CDR1 SGHVS and CDR2 FNYEAQ. This CDR3 contains 15 residues. The junction had 7 bases not matched to a gene; V was cut back by 1 base and J by 7 bases. The CDR3 loop reads CASSLEQGFGQPQHF. CDR3 in DNA: TGTGCCAGCAGCTTAGAACAGGGGTTTGGACAGCCCCAGCATTTT.

The CDR3 DNA follows: TGTGCCAGCAGCGCCACCGGACAGCAAGAGACCCAGTACTTC. Encoded protein: CASSATGQQETQYF. The chain uses TRBV5-4 and TRBJ2-5; D may be TRBD1 (6 bases). CDR1 and CDR2 (germline): SGHNT, YYREEE (reference sequence). The CDR3 covers 14 residues. V dropped 4 bases and J dropped 2 bases, with 12 bases sitting between them. Variable domain in full (rest from reference TRBV5-4 and TRBJ2-5): ETGVTQSPTHLIKTRGQQVTLRCSSQSGHNTVSWYQQALGQGPQFIFQYYREEENGRGNFPPRFSGLQFPNYSSELNVNALELDDSALYLCASSATGQQETQYFGPGTRLLVL.

As to this clone: Different DNA sequences within this sample yield the same CDR3. The rearrangement joins TRBV9 to TRBJ2-2, with 7 bases matching TRBD2. Germline loops: CDR1 SGDLS, CDR2 YYNGEE. CDR3 size: 14 residues. Losses at the gene ends were 0 bases for V and 5 bases for J; bases not matched to a gene: 1. DNA for the CDR3: TGTGCCAGCAGCGTAGGGGGGGGAACCGGGGAGCTGTTTTTT. It translates to CASSVGGGTGELFF. The full variable domain, with the rest looked up from reference TRBV9 and TRBJ2-2, is DSGVTQTPKHLITATGQRVTLRCSPRSGDLSVYWYQQSLDQGLQFLIQYYNGEERAKGNILERFSAQQFPDLHSELNLSSLELGDSALYFCASSVGGGTGELFFGEGSRLTVL.

The rearrangement links TRBV29-1 to TRBJ2-3, with 9 bases aligning to TRBD1. Trimming at V came to 7 bases and at J to 4 bases, leaving 9 bases not matched to a gene. Germline CDR1 reads SQVTM; CDR2 reads ANQGSEA. This CDR3 spans 14 amino acids. In DNA, the CDR3 is TGCAGCGGAATTCCGACAGGGGGGTCAGATACGCAGTATTTT. It specifies CSGIPTGGSDTQYF.

The chain uses TRBV30 and TRBJ2-7; 7 positions match TRBD1. Germline V gene lookup returns CDR1 GTSNPN and CDR2 SVGIG (reference sequence). Losses at the gene ends were 2 bases for V and 6 bases for J; bases not matched to a gene: 4. CDR3 length: 12 residues. CDR3: CAWSSPGGEQYF. In DNA, the CDR3 is TGTGCCTGGAGTTCCCCAGGGGGCGAGCAGTACTTC.

This chain joins TRBV5-1 and TRBJ1-2, with 7 bases lining up with TRBD1. This CDR3 contains 17 residues. The J segment lost 5 bases and the V segment lost 6 bases, leaving 19 bases of the junction unmatched. Germline CDR1 reads SGHRS; CDR2 reads YFSETQ. CDR3 bases: TGCGCCAGCAACCCGTCGTTCGGACAGGCTCCTGCATATGGCTACACCTTC. Its translation: CASNPSFGQAPAYGYTF.

For this clone: One junction end does not reproduce the germline sequence, and a read error may be involved. The chain is built from TRBV7-7 and TRBJ2-1, with D hard to call. The CDR3 is 14 amino acids. Germline V gives CDR1 SSHAT, CDR2 FNYEAQ (reference sequence). Written as DNA, the CDR3 is TGTGCTAGCAGCTTAGGTTACAGTCCGAATGAGCAGTTCTTC. As protein: CASSLGYSPNEQFF.

This clone showed up just a few times. The V and J genes are TRBV4-2 and TRBJ2-1, with TRBD2 matching 11 bases. V was pared by 4 bases and J by 5 bases, with 4 bases of the junction left unmatched. The CDR3 is 15 amino acids. Germline assignment: CDR1 LGHNA and CDR2 YNFKEQ. DNA for the CDR3: TGTGCCAGCAGCCCGGGACTAGCGGATGACAATGAGCAGTTCTTC. Amino acid sequence: CASSPGLADDNEQFF.

The rearrangement uses TRBV5-6 and TRBJ1-2; D remains ambiguous. V dropped 4 bases and J dropped 6 bases, with 7 bases sitting between them. The CDR3 consists of 11 residues. The germline gives CDR1 SGHDT, CDR2 YYEEEE. The CDR3 sequence: CASSLWHGYTF. CDR3 bases: TGTGCCAGCAGCCTGTGGCATGGCTACACCTTC.

The V call is TRBV27, the J call TRBJ2-2, with TRBD2 identical over 10 bases. The length of the CDR3 is 16 residues. Losses at the gene ends were 5 bases for V and 6 bases for J; bases not matched to a gene: 9. CDR1 is MNHEY and CDR2 is SMNVEV in the germline V gene (reference sequence). In DNA, the CDR3 is TGTGCCAGCAGTCCTCTAGCGGGAGATGGGTCCGGGGAGCTGTTTTTT. Encoded protein: CASSPLAGDGSGELFF.

The V and J genes are TRBV7-3 and TRBJ2-3; 10 nucleotides match TRBD1. Germline values: CDR1 SGHTA, CDR2 FQGTGA. V was clipped by 5 bases and J by 9 bases; unmatched bases: 11. The CDR3 has 15 amino acids. In DNA, the CDR3 is TGTGCCAGCAGCCTTGGGACAGGGGACAGAAGAACGCAGTATTTT. Encoded protein: CASSLGTGDRRTQYF.

This chain connects TRBV4-2 to TRBJ1-2, with D tentatively TRBD1 (5 bases). Germline CDR1 and CDR2: LGHNA and YNFKEQ. The CDR3 has 12 residues. Trimming pared 11 bases from V and 6 bases from J, leaving 16 bases between. CDR3 sequence: CAAGGFQDGYTF. CDR3 sequence (DNA): TGTGCCGCCGGGGGTTTTCAGGATGGCTACACCTTC.

V usage is TRBV29-1 and J usage is TRBJ2-7; D gene unclear. The length of the CDR3 is 16 residues. Germline V gene lookup returns CDR1 SQVTM and CDR2 ANQGSEA. V lost 7 bases and J lost 3, with 25 bases in between. CDR3 DNA: TGCAGCGCTGGCGTAAGAGACGGAGCCTCCAACTACGAGCAGTACTTC. Protein product: CSAGVRDGASNYEQYF.

J is TRBJ2-5 and V is TRBV10-3, with D perhaps matching TRBD2 (7 bases). CDR1 is ENHRY and CDR2 is SYGVKD in the germline V gene. The CDR3 spans 13 residues. V lost 0 bases and J lost 13, with 15 bases in between. The CDR3, as DNA: TGTGCCATCAGTGAGTCACAGGGAGGGCAGCGGTACTTC. This translates into CAISESQGGQRYF.

CDR3 nucleotide sequence: TGTGCCAGCAGCCCAGGTGGGGCAGGGTGGAATCAGCCCCAGCATTTT. This translates into CASSPGGAGWNQPQHF. The rearrangement uses TRBV7-9 and TRBJ1-5, with a tentative D call TRBD1 (5 bases). V gave up 5 bases and J gave up 4 bases, with 18 bases separating them. The CDR3 has 16 residues. Germline-derived CDR1 and CDR2 are SEHNR and FQNEAQ (reference sequence).

This sequence joins TRBV5-4 and TRBJ2-1; 15 bases match TRBD2. The CDR3 consists of 20 residues. The V segment lost 2 bases and the J segment 2 bases; nucleotides outside the gene matches: 11. Germline loops: CDR1 SGHNT, CDR2 YYREEE (reference sequence). For the CDR3, the DNA is TGTGCCAGCAGCTTCCACCTACTGGGACTAGCGGGAGGCACCTACAATGAGCAGTTCTTC. Translation: CASSFHLLGLAGGTYNEQFF.

The V call is TRBV6-1, the J call TRBJ2-7, with D perhaps TRBD1 (6 bases). The germline CDR1 and CDR2 sequences are MNHNS and SASEGT. This CDR3 spans 15 amino acids. Deletions cut 10 bases from V and 2 bases from J, with 21 bases between. The CDR3 DNA is TGTGCCATCGGGCCTGGACAGACCTTTACCTACGAGCAGTACTTC. Amino acid sequence: CAIGPGQTFTYEQYF.

The chain joins TRBV4-3 to TRBJ2-3; 9 bases line up with TRBD2. Germline V gene lookup returns CDR1 LGHNA and CDR2 YSLEER. V dropped 1 base and J dropped 9; count of bases not matched to a gene: 8. This CDR3 comprises 15 residues. This CDR3 is CASSQGSGSLFTQYF. CDR3 bases: TGCGCCAGCAGCCAAGGTAGCGGGAGTTTGTTCACGCAGTATTTT.

This clone was detected only once. The chain carries TRBV20-1 and TRBJ1-3; D not resolved. The CDR3 is 11 amino acids. CDR1 is DFQATT and CDR2 is SNEGSKA in the germline V gene (reference sequence). The CDR3 DNA follows: TGCAGCGGTTCTTCTGGAAACACCATATATTTT. It codes for CSGSSGNTIYF.

This clone was observed a single time. The chain uses TRBV7-8 and TRBJ2-7, with 8 positions matching TRBD2. The CDR3 loop spans 16 amino acids. CDR1 and CDR2 from the germline V gene are SGHVS and FQNEAQ. V gave up 3 bases and J gave up 8 bases; unmatched junction bases: 15. The CDR3, as DNA: TGTGCCAGCAGCTTTCTACTCTCCAGCGGGAGAATCCAGCAGTACTTC. Protein product: CASSFLLSSGRIQQYF. Full variable domain (rest looked up from reference TRBV7-8 and TRBJ2-7): GAGVSQSPRYKVAKRGQDVALRCDPISGHVSLFWYQQALGQGPEFLTYFQNEAQLDKSGLPSDRFFAERPEGSVSTLKIQRTQQEDSAVYLCASSFLLSSGRIQQYFGPGTRLTVT.

The chain links TRBV19 to TRBJ1-2; TRBD1 agrees at 7 bases. Per germline, CDR1 LNHDA and CDR2 SQIVND (reference sequence). The CDR3 is 15 amino acids. Germline trimming cut 4 bases from V and 2 bases from J; bases unmatched to any gene: 7. The CDR3 here is CASSKGAAGNYGYTF. CDR3 nucleotides: TGTGCCAGTAGTAAGGGGGCGGCGGGAAACTATGGCTACACCTTC.

This chain joins TRBV4-3 and TRBJ2-7; TRBD1 aligns across 7 bases. Per the germline V gene, CDR1 is LGHNA and CDR2 is YSLEER. The CDR3 runs 16 residues. Unmatched junction bases numbered 12, after V lost 4 bases and J lost 3 bases. CDR3 in DNA: TGCGCCAGCAGCCGCGGGCTAGGGGGCCGTAACTACGAGCAGTACTTC. Amino acids: CASSRGLGGRNYEQYF.

This sequence joins TRBV2 and TRBJ2-5; maybe TRBD1 (5 bases). Germline CDR1 SNHLY, CDR2 FYNNEI. V dropped 1 base and J dropped 2 bases, with 11 bases sitting between them. The CDR3 loop spans 15 amino acids. The CDR3 region is CASSEGLTAQETQYF. The CDR3 DNA reads as TGTGCCAGCAGTGAAGGGTTGACAGCTCAAGAGACCCAGTACTTC.

This clone was counted a few times. The V call is TRBV6-6, the J call TRBJ1-4, with D perhaps matching TRBD1 (5 bases). The CDR3 is made up of 15 amino acids. Trimming removed 8 bases from V and 3 bases from J, with 16 bases in between. CDR1 is MNHNY and CDR2 is SVGAGI in the germline V gene (reference sequence). CDR3 nucleotide sequence: TGTGCCAGCCGGAACGGGGGGAGACCTAATGAAAAACTGTTTTTT. The encoded protein is CASRNGGRPNEKLFF.

The rearrangement uses TRBV4-1 and TRBJ1-2; 7 positions agree with TRBD1. This CDR3 region has 17 residues. V lost 1 base, J lost 0 bases, and 8 bases stayed unmatched. Germline V gives CDR1 MGHRA, CDR2 YSYEKL. The CDR3 loop reads CASSQGILTGTNYGYTF. Here the CDR3 DNA reads TGCGCCAGCAGCCAAGGGATTCTGACAGGGACTAACTATGGCTACACCTTC.

V and J are TRBV7-6 and TRBJ1-3, with D possibly matching TRBD1 (6 bases). The CDR3 contains 17 residues. V was pared by 5 bases and J by 0 bases, with 17 bases between. The germline V gene encodes CDR1 SGHVS and CDR2 FNYEAQ. The CDR3 region has the DNA TGTGCCAGCAGCGCACAACAGGGAATGAACTCTGGAAACACCATATATTTT. Translated, it gives CASSAQQGMNSGNTIYF.

The chain links TRBV9 to TRBJ1-2; perhaps TRBD1 as D (6 bases). Germline V lookup: CDR1 SGDLS, CDR2 YYNGEE. Trimming removed 6 bases from V and 7 bases from J, with 19 bases in between. There are 14 residues in the CDR3. CDR3 sequence reads: CASTTGGGAGGYTF. CDR3 DNA sequence: TGTGCCAGCACCACGGGGGGGGGCGCGGGTGGCTACACCTTC.

V usage is TRBV29-1 and J usage is TRBJ2-5; the D is unclear. CDR1 is SQVTM and CDR2 is ANQGSEA in the germline V gene. CDR3 length: 15 residues. Deletions cut 5 bases from V and 2 bases from J, with 18 bases between. DNA of the CDR3: TGCAGCGTTAGACAAAGATCCCAGGTACAAGAGACCCAGTACTTC. Its protein product is CSVRQRSQVQETQYF.

V is TRBV7-9 and J is TRBJ2-7, with D unresolved. V was shortened by 1 base and J by 3 bases, with 13 bases between the two germline ends. The CDR3 runs to 15 residues. Germline V lookup: CDR1 SEHNR, CDR2 FQNEAQ (reference sequence). CDR3 region: CASSLDSLSFYEQYF. CDR3 sequence (DNA): TGTGCCAGCAGCTTAGATAGTCTAAGCTTCTACGAGCAGTACTTC.